These T cell receptor beta chains were read from a single sample in a study of T cells in Graves' hyperthyroidism and ophthalmopathy. Each CDR3 protein is one row after TCRdb ran MiXCR on the multiplex PCR reads. This table has about half a million distinct CDR3 sequences, roughly 20% appearing once. Sequencing was performed on blood. These TCRs come from a young man with Graves' hyperthyroidism. Both conserved end residues are part of each CDR3. The order of the fields is V gene, J gene, D gene, clone size, CDR3 DNA, CDR3 protein. The D gene is left open where the match is weak. Some rows have no size entry. The others give once, few or many, or a class for an expanded clone.

>TRBV5-1|TRBJ1-2|NA|many
TGCGCCAGCAGCTTGCAGGGGTTCAGCGATGGCTACACTTTC
CASSLQGFSDGYTF
>TRBV12-3/TRBV12-4|TRBJ1-2|TRBD1|NA
TGTGCCAGCAGTTTGCGGGCGGGACAGGGCGTCGGCTACACCTTC
CASSLRAGQGVGYTF
>TRBV18|TRBJ2-7|TRBD2|many
TGTGCCAGCTCACCCACTAGCGGGGCTTCGTCCGAGCAGTACTTC
CASSPTSGASSEQYF
>TRBV12-3/TRBV12-4|TRBJ2-3|NA|NA
TGTGCCAGCAGACAACTACCCGAGATGTTCGATACGCAGTATTTT
CASRQLPEMFDTQYF
>TRBV12-3/TRBV12-4|TRBJ1-5|TRBD1|many
TGTGCCAGCAGTTTAGGAGGGGGCGATCAGCCCCAGCATTTT
CASSLGGGDQPQHF
>TRBV2|TRBJ2-7|NA|many
TGTGCCAGCAGTGATTCCGGGAAGGGTAACGAGCAGTACTTC
CASSDSGKGNEQYF
>TRBV6-5|TRBJ1-2|NA|NA
TGTGCCAGCAGTTACCTCGGGGAGCCCTATGGCTACACCTTC
CASSYLGEPYGYTF
>TRBV20-1|TRBJ2-5|TRBD1|few
TGCAGTGCTAGAGATCCAGGGACAGGGGATCAAGAGACCCAGTACTTC
CSARDPGTGDQETQYF
>TRBV7-8|TRBJ1-2|TRBD1|many
TGTGCCAGCAGCTTAAGGACAGGGGGTGTGAAGTATGGCTACACCTTC
CASSLRTGGVKYGYTF
>TRBV2|TRBJ1-5|NA|many
TGTGCCAGCAGCTACAACAGGGTAGAAACGGCTCAGCCCCAGCATTTT
CASSYNRVETAQPQHF